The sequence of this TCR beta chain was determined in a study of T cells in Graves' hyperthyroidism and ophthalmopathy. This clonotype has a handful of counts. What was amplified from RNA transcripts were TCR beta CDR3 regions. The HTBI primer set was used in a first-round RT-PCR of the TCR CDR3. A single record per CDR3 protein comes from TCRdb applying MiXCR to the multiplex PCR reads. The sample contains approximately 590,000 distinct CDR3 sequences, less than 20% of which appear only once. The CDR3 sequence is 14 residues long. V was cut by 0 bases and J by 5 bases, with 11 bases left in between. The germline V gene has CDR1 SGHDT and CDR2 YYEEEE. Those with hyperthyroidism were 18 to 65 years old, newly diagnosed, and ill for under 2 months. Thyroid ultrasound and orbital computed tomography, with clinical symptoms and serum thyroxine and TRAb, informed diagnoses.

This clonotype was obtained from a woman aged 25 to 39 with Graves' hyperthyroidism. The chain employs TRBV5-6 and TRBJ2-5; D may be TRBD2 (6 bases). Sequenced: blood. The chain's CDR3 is CASSLDGGPETQYF. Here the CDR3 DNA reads TGTGCCAGCAGCTTGGACGGGGGTCCGGAGACCCAGTACTTC. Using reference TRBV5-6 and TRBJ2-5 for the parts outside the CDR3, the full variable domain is DAGVTQSPTHLIKTRGQQVTLRCSPKSGHDTVSWYQQALGQGPQFIFQYYEEEERQRGNFPDRFSGHQFPNYSSELNVNALLLGDSALYLCASSLDGGPETQYFGPGTRLLVL.